One sample yielded the 25 T cell receptor beta chains listed below, sequenced in a study of blood T cells in healthy people across ages. Then a second PCR, running about 7 to 11 cycles, was carried out with a sample-barcoded 5' primer and a J-beta primer mix. TCRdb analysed the 5' RACE reads with MiXCR anew, one entry per CDR3 protein. The sample has just over 1 million distinct CDR3 sequences, 45% seen once. Material: blood. The receptors were gathered from an older woman in good health.

The rearrangement joins TRBV9 to TRBJ2-3; 8 bases are shared with TRBD1. The germline gives CDR1 SGDLS, CDR2 YYNGEE. The CDR3 is made up of 14 amino acids. V was clipped by 5 bases and J by 6 bases; unmatched bases: 8. The CDR3 reads CASRALGDRDTQYF. The CDR3 DNA is TGTGCCAGCAGAGCCTTAGGGGACAGGGATACGCAGTATTTT.

The gene calls are TRBV12-3 or TRBV12-4 and TRBJ2-1; TRBD1 agrees at 9 bases. With V trimmed by 6 bases and J by 8 bases, 11 bases remained unmatched. The CDR3 covers 15 residues. The CDR3 coding sequence is TGTGCCAGCAGCTCCCAGGAGGACAGGGGTGATGAGCAGTTCTTC. Its protein product is CASSSQEDRGDEQFF.

This clonotype was observed a single time. V gene TRBV2 combines with J gene TRBJ2-2; 10 bases are shared with TRBD2. The CDR3 consists of 15 residues. The germline CDR1 and CDR2 sequences are SNHLY and FYNNEI. V was clipped by 5 bases and J by 4 bases; unmatched bases: 4. For the CDR3, the DNA is TGTGCCAGCAGTCCGAGCGGGAGGGTCACCGGGGAGCTGTTTTTT. Translating it yields CASSPSGRVTGELFF. The full variable domain, with the rest looked up from reference TRBV2 and TRBJ2-2, is EPEVTQTPSHQVTQMGQEVILRCVPISNHLYFYWYRQILGQKVEFLVSFYNNEISEKSEIFDDQFSVERPDGSNFTLKIRSTKLEDSAMYFCASSPSGRVTGELFFGEGSRLTVL.

Concerning this clonotype itself: One junction end does not reproduce the germline sequence, and a read error may be involved. V gene TRBV7-3 combines with J gene TRBJ2-1; the match to TRBD2 covers 9 bases. Germline values: CDR1 SGHTA, CDR2 FQGTGA. CDR3 length: 14 amino acids. The CDR3 spells CAGSLGGRVNEQFF. CDR3 DNA: TGTGCCGGCAGCTTAGGCGGGAGGGTCAATGAGCAGTTCTTC.

This clonotype showed up just a few times. The rearrangement uses TRBV9 and TRBJ1-4; possibly TRBD1 for D (6 bases). The CDR3 has 15 residues. Germline CDR1 is SGDLS and CDR2 is YYNGEE. The V gene lost 3 bases and the J gene lost 6 bases, with 15 bases spanning the gap. CDR3 sequence: CASSGNRVGDEKLFF. The CDR3 coding sequence is TGTGCCAGCAGCGGCAACAGGGTCGGGGATGAAAAACTGTTTTTT. The full variable domain, rest sourced from reference TRBV9 and TRBJ1-4, is DSGVTQTPKHLITATGQRVTLRCSPRSGDLSVYWYQQSLDQGLQFLIQYYNGEERAKGNILERFSAQQFPDLHSELNLSSLELGDSALYFCASSGNRVGDEKLFFGSGTQLSVL.

This clonotype was counted once. The rearrangement joins TRBV30 to TRBJ1-1; D perhaps matches TRBD1 (6 bases). Germline CDR1 and CDR2: GTSNPN and SVGIG (reference sequence). The CDR3 has 14 amino acids. The V gene lost 4 bases and the J gene lost 5 bases, with 17 bases spanning the gap. Written as DNA, the CDR3 is TGTGCCTGGAAAGGAGGGAGGGGGTCGACTGAAGCTTTCTTT. This translates into CAWKGGRGSTEAFF. Complete variable domain (other parts from reference TRBV30 and TRBJ1-1): SQTIHQWPATLVQPVGSPLSLECTVEGTSNPNLYWYRQAAGRGLQLLFYSVGIGQISSEVPQNLSASRPQDRQFILSSKKLLLSDSGFYLCAWKGGRGSTEAFFGQGTRLTVV.

This clonotype was detected only a few times. The chain couples TRBV6-5 to TRBJ2-7, with TRBD1 matching over 7 bases. The CDR3 has 16 amino acids. V lost 2 bases and J lost 1; bases outside the gene matches: 8. Germline CDR1 reads MNHEY; CDR2 reads SVGAGI. CDR3 coding DNA: TGTGCCAGCAGTTACGGCCCAGGGGGTCGGTCCTACGAGCAGTACTTC. It codes for CASSYGPGGRSYEQYF.

Concerning this clonotype: With a much larger clone just one base away, this may be a read error. CDR3 DNA: TGTGCCAGCAGCCTAGCGAAGGGAAGCGACGAGCAGTACTTC. Its translation: CASSLAKGSDEQYF. The chain carries TRBV28 and TRBJ2-4; weak D call: TRBD2 (6 bases). TRBJ2-7 matches the DNA end more closely, so the J call is doubtful. CDR1 MDHEN and CDR2 SYDVKM come from the germline V gene. The CDR3 runs to 14 residues.

The chain couples TRBV2 to TRBJ2-2; a weak D match, TRBD2 (6 bases). Trimming pared 8 bases from V and 4 bases from J, leaving 14 bases between. Germline V gene lookup returns CDR1 SNHLY and CDR2 FYNNEI. CDR3 length: 14 residues. The CDR3 sequence is CASSIGTATGELFF. The CDR3 nucleotides read TGTGCCAGCTCGATTGGGACTGCCACCGGGGAGCTGTTTTTT.

This sequence joins TRBV25-1 and TRBJ1-2, with D unclear. This CDR3 contains 14 residues. Germline values: CDR1 MGHDK, CDR2 SYGVNS. V was pared by 2 bases and J by 6 bases, with 13 bases between. The CDR3: CASSEDWAADGYTF. CDR3 in DNA: TGTGCCAGCAGTGAAGATTGGGCAGCTGATGGCTACACCTTC.

This chain links TRBV9 with TRBJ2-7; 8 bases match TRBD2. Germline loops: CDR1 SGDLS, CDR2 YYNGEE. This CDR3 is 13 amino acids long. The V and J ends lost 2 bases and 3 bases, in that order; junction bases with no gene match: 1. CDR3 in amino acids: CASSVSGNYEQYF. The CDR3 DNA sequence: TGTGCCAGCAGCGTTAGCGGGAACTACGAGCAGTACTTC.

The chain links TRBV7-9 to TRBJ2-7; D possibly corresponds to TRBD2 (6 bases). The end of the DNA aligns better with TRBJ2-5, so the J call may be wrong. This CDR3 spans 15 amino acids. Germline CDR1 SEHNR, CDR2 FQNEAQ (reference sequence). As DNA, the CDR3 is TGTGCCAGCGCCTCGGGACTTCGAGGGGTTGAGACCCAGTACTTC. It codes for CASASGLRGVETQYF.

This chain uses TRBV7-9 with TRBJ2-7, with 9 positions matching TRBD1. The ends lost 6 bases at V and 3 bases at J; junction bases unmatched: 18. Germline V CDR1 and CDR2: SEHNR, FQNEAQ (reference sequence). This CDR3 has 18 amino acids. CDR3 amino acids: CASSRRTGEGFLNYEQYF. The CDR3 region has the DNA TGTGCCAGCAGTCGCCGGACAGGGGAAGGTTTTCTAAACTACGAGCAGTACTTC.

This CDR3 reads CATMWVGGSSQRQFF. Written as DNA, the CDR3 is TGTGCCACCATGTGGGTTGGAGGATCCTCGCAGAGGCAGTTCTTC. The chain has TRBV24-1 and TRBJ2-1, with a weak D call TRBD2 (5 bases). Per germline, CDR1 KGHDR and CDR2 SFDVKD. The CDR3 loop spans 15 amino acids. The V and J ends lost 8 bases and 12 bases respectively, with 25 bases between them.

The rearrangement joins TRBV6-1 to TRBJ1-2, with D uncertain. The germline V gene has CDR1 MNHNS and CDR2 SASEGT. The V and J ends lost 7 bases and 3 bases respectively, with 15 bases between them. There are 14 residues in the CDR3. The CDR3 DNA sequence: TGTGCCAGCACCCGGACGAGGCTGGACTATGGCTACACCTTC. It yields the protein CASTRTRLDYGYTF.

The rearrangement uses TRBV6-6 and TRBJ1-2; TRBD1 might be the D (5 bases). The CDR3 loop spans 14 amino acids. V shed 2 bases and J shed 7 bases, with 14 bases lying between them. Germline CDR1 and CDR2: MNHNY and SVGAGI (reference sequence). DNA for the CDR3: TGTGCCAGCAGTTACGGGGAGTCAAGGGGTGGCTACACCTTC. Protein sequence: CASSYGESRGGYTF.

Here the CDR3 DNA reads TGCGCCAGCAGTGAGTCTAGGGGGAGCGCAGATACGCAGTATTTT. The encoded protein is CASSESRGSADTQYF. The V call is TRBV10-1, the J call TRBJ2-3; possible D gene TRBD1, 6 bases. CDR1 WNHNN and CDR2 SYGVQD come from the germline V gene (reference sequence). V was clipped by 0 bases and J by 4 bases, with 11 bases between them. The CDR3 runs to 15 residues.

The V and J genes are TRBV27 and TRBJ2-2; D unclear. The CDR3 loop spans 15 amino acids. Trimming removed 2 bases at V and 5 bases at J, with 12 bases between. Germline V gives CDR1 MNHEY, CDR2 SMNVEV (reference sequence). In DNA form, the CDR3 reads TGTGCCAGCAGTTTAATCGTAGGGAATACCGGGGAGCTGTTTTTT. Its protein product is CASSLIVGNTGELFF.

This chain connects TRBV6-5 to TRBJ1-2; D possibly corresponds to TRBD1 (5 bases). Trimming took 4 bases from V and 6 from J, leaving 21 bases between them. Germline V gives CDR1 MNHEY, CDR2 SVGAGI. The CDR3 is 16 residues long. CDR3 in DNA: TGTGCCAGCAGTTTCCTATCGCCAGGGTTGACGAATGGCTACACCTTC. The encoded protein is CASSFLSPGLTNGYTF.

This clonotype was seen a few times. The V call is TRBV20-1, the J call TRBJ1-2; the match to TRBD1 covers 10 bases. The J segment lost 4 bases and the V segment lost 4 bases, leaving 9 bases of the junction unmatched. CDR1 is DFQATT and CDR2 is SNEGSKA in the germline V gene (reference sequence). The CDR3 consists of 15 residues. This chain's CDR3 is CSANTPGQGLYGYTF. The DNA of the CDR3 is TGCAGTGCTAACACCCCGGGACAGGGGCTCTATGGCTACACCTTC.

This clonotype was seen more than once but under ten times. The chain has TRBV19 and TRBJ2-3; unclear D gene. Trimming took off 5 bases at V and 0 bases at J, with 9 bases between the two ends. This CDR3 region has 14 residues. Germline V lookup: CDR1 LNHDA, CDR2 SQIVND (reference sequence). CDR3 coding DNA: TGTGCCAGTAGTCCTGCCTTGAGCACAGATACGCAGTATTTT. This gives the protein CASSPALSTDTQYF.

This clonotype has more than one count but fewer than ten. The chain links TRBV19 to TRBJ2-1; D gene uncertain. V shed 3 bases and J shed 5 bases, with 5 bases lying between them. CDR1 is LNHDA, CDR2 SQIVND, per germline (reference sequence). The CDR3 sequence is 12 residues long. The CDR3 sequence is CASSIADNEQFF. Here the CDR3 DNA reads TGTGCCAGTAGTATCGCAGACAATGAGCAGTTCTTC.

This clonotype showed up just a few times. V and J are TRBV20-1 and TRBJ2-3, with 12 nucleotides matching TRBD2. CDR1 and CDR2 (germline): DFQATT, SNEGSKA (reference sequence). The CDR3 extends over 12 amino acids. V gave up 7 bases and J gave up 6 bases; unmatched junction bases: 2. DNA for the CDR3: TGCAGTGGTGGACTAGCGGGGGATACGCAGTATTTT. This codes for CSGGLAGDTQYF.

This clonotype was counted ten times or more. This rearrangement joins TRBV29-1 to TRBJ2-7; the D is unclear. The germline V gene has CDR1 SQVTM and CDR2 ANQGSEA. The CDR3 sequence is 11 residues long. V dropped 6 bases and J dropped 4 bases, with 10 bases sitting between them. CDR3 DNA: TGCAGCGTGAGGAACGGGTACGAGCAGTACTTC. Amino acids: CSVRNGYEQYF.

J is TRBJ2-7 and V is TRBV15, with D perhaps being TRBD1 or TRBD2 (5 bases each). Germline CDR1 is LNHNV and CDR2 is YYDKDF (reference sequence). V was pared by 3 bases and J by 2 bases, with 11 bases between. CDR3 length equals 14 residues. CDR3 nucleotides: TGTGCCACCAGCAGGGTTGGGACCGCCTACGAGCAGTACTTC. Translated: CATSRVGTAYEQYF.